Below, one TCR beta chain is given with its context. The antigen it binds to is not known. Base qualities are missing; no much larger clone stands one base away. A single peripheral blood draw of around 120 mL on average was collected from each donor into heparinised tubes. Naive, central memory, regulatory and stem cell-like memory CD4+ T cells were sorted on a BD FACSAria II using a panel including CD45RO, CCR7, CD25, CD127, CD95 and CD27. A purity above 98% was achieved for all sorted populations. PBMCs were isolated right away by Lymphoprep density gradient centrifugation and were stained directly, without culture. So that batch effects would be minimized, each experiment stained and sorted samples in pairs, pairing one healthy donor with one patient. V gives up 5 bases and J gives up 6 bases, and the segment between their germline ends measures 13 bases. The germline V gene encodes CDR1 MNHEY and CDR2 SVGAGI. Inclusive of the bounding cysteine and phenylalanine, the CDR3 is 13 residues long. CDR3 DNA only is kept here, 39 bases in frame from base 1.

All of the isolated RNA was reverse transcribed with the High Capacity cDNA Reverse Transcription Kit, so expressed TCRB transcripts were sequenced. Deep immunoSEQ sequencing was performed on naive, central memory and regulatory T cell samples, with an average of around 3.4 million total reads per sample. After sorted cells were lysed in RLT buffer, RNA was extracted with DNase-treated RNeasy Micro or Mini kits, with the choice depending on cell number. Each cell subset was processed on its own to prevent cross-contamination, while patient and healthy donor samples were processed together. Using the immunoSEQ multiplex PCR, TCRB sequences were amplified from cDNA into 87-bp fragments spanning the CDR3 region. Amplicons were sequenced on the Illumina HiSeq platform. The source study handled its data this way. PCR bias was computationally corrected using synthetic template baselines, reads within Hamming distance 2 were collapsed, and singletons that could not be merged were discarded. Reads were aligned against IMGT to assign V, D and J genes, CDR3 length and insertions or deletions at six rearrangement sites. Within each subset, clonotype counts were normalized to sorted cell number, and only after that were true diversity and Gini coefficients computed with the tcR R package. The overlap coefficient, calculated on TCRB nucleotide sequences, was used to quantify repertoire sharing. Drawn from immuneACCESS, this table holds only the in-frame rearrangements with V and J called that TCRdb kept. Clones are partly lost; checked studies trace under half to an unresolved V gene and leave the rest unexplained. From that table come the V and J calls and clone size; the DNA was used to work out D and trimming. In this sample the table shows 120,000 to 150,000 clones, about 7.1% of which occur a single time. Roughly 1.5% of the sample belongs to the ten largest clones.

This record comes from a study of beta chain features in type 1 diabetes (dated by TCRdb to between 2018 and 2020). At the level of the whole study: Mean age, gender distribution, total cell number and subset yield were not different between patients and healthy donors. A total of roughly 99 million sorted cells were examined across all samples, and the number of cells per subset was strongly correlated with RNA yield. In the study, recently diagnosed type 1 diabetes patients and matched healthy donors were compared on the TCRB repertoires of their sorted circulating CD4+ T cell subsets. Naive and central memory subsets were obtained from all 28 donors, but regulatory and stem cell-like memory subsets were isolated from only 8 patients and roughly eight healthy donors. On the study overall, not on this receptor specifically: Shorter templates might be favored by PCR, yet because patient and control samples were amplified and corrected together, any such skew would affect both groups equally. Naive, central memory and regulatory TCRB repertoires appeared more similar among patients than among healthy donors. Because small numbers of individuals were included in the HLA sub-analyses, any influence of HLA type on TCRB rearrangement was left unresolved. Because cDNA was sequenced instead of genomic DNA, highly expressing activated cells could be over-represented, though the groups showed no difference in activation or CD3 levels. Fewer insertions and more nucleotide deletions at VDJ recombination sites were observed in patients with type 1 diabetes, implying thymic rearrangement abnormalities. Type 1 diabetes patients showed a moderate but significant shortening of TCRB CDR3 length in all four CD4+ subsets.

The TCR comes from a woman aged 25-40 years in good health. Material for sequencing was central memory CD4+ T cells from blood. The V and J segments used are TRBV6-5 and TRBJ1-2; no D gene is confidently identified. The nucleotide sequence is given as TGTGCCAGCAGTGAATGGGCAAGCAATGGCTACACCTTC. It translates to CASSEWASNGYTF.